This TCR beta chain was sequenced for a study of CXCR3-negative and CXCR3-positive naive CD8 T cells. Germline V gene lookup returns CDR1 MNHEY and CDR2 SMNVEV (reference sequence). CDR3 length: 11 residues. 5' RACE with UMI labels generated the TRB cDNA libraries. TCRdb re-called the 5' RACE reads and catalogs CDR3 proteins one per entry, DNA excluded. This sample contains under 75,000 distinct CDR3 sequences. Sequencing was performed on naive CXCR3- CD8+ T cells from blood. Specified subset: CD45RO-CCR7+CD27+CD95- naive CD8+ T cells lacking CXCR3 (TNR3-). The TCR comes from a human donor in good health. Some clones in this sample may be carry-over from other donors' samples. The J gene is TRBJ2-7, the V gene TRBV27; TCRdb's D call of TRBD1 is untestable without DNA. The CDR3 loop reads CATGQGDEQYF.